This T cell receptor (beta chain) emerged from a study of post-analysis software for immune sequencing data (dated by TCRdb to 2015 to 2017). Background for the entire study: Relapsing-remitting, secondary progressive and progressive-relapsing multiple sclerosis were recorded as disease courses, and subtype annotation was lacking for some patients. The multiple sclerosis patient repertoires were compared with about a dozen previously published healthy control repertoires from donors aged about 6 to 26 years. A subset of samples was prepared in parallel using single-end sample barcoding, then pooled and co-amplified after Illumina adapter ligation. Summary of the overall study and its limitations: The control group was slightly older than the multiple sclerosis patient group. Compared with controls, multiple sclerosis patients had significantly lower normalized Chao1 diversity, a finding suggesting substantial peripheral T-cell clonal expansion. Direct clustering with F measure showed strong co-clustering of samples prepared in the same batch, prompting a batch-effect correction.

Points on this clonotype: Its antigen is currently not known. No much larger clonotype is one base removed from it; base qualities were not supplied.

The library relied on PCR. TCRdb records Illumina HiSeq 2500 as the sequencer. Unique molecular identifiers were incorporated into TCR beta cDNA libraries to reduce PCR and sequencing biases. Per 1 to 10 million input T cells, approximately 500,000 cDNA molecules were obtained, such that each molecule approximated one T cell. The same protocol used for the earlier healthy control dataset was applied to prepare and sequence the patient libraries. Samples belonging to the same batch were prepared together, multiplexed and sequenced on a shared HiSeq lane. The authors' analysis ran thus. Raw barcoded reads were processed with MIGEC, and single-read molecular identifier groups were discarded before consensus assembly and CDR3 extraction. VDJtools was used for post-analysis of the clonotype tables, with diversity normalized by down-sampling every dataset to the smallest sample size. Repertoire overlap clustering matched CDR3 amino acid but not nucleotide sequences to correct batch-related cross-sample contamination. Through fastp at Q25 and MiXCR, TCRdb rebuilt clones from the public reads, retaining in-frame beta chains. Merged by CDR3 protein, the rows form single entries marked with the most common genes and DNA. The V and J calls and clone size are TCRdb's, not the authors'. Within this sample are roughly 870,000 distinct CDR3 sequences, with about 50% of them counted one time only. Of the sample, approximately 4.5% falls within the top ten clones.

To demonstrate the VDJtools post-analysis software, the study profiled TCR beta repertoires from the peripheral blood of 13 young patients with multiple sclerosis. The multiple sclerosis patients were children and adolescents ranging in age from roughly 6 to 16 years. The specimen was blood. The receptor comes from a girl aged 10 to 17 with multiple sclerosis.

Read as DNA, the sequence is TGCGCCAGCACGCGGAAGCCCACAGATACGCAGTATTTT. Its amino acids are CASTRKPTDTQYF. The rearrangement joined TRBV5-1 to TRBJ2-3, with the D gene not confidently named. A distance of 10 bases separates the germline ends of V and J, which lose 6 bases and 2 bases respectively. Including the terminal cysteine and phenylalanine, the CDR3 comprises 13 residues. Just CDR3 DNA is preserved here, 39 bases in frame from base 1. CDR1 and CDR2 are drawn from the germline V gene: SGHRS, YFSETQ. The full variable domain, with segments outside the CDR3 supplied by the reference TRBV5-1 and TRBJ2-3 proteins, appears as KAGVTQTPRYLIKTRGQQVTLSCSPISGHRSVSWYQQTPGQGLQFLFEYFSETQRNKGNFPGRFSGRQFSNSRSEMNVSTLELGDSALYLCASTRKPTDTQYFGPGTRLTVL.